This T cell receptor beta chain was captured by sequencing in a study of blood T cell repertoires in COVID-19 (TCRdb year 2020). Notes on the research overall: Collaborator samples came from the United States, Italy and Spain and covered acute and convalescent phases of COVID-19. The prospective study material was composed of cDNA or gDNA derived from T cells, B-cell-depleted T cells, or PBMCs. Deeply sampled blood TCRbeta repertoires from subjects exposed to, actively infected with, or recovered from COVID-19 were included in the dataset. The repertoires were made available in a free public database intended to serve as a resource for research on the immune response to SARS-CoV-2. The samples were drawn from two sources: the first 160 participants of the ongoing ImmuneRACE study, and 1,254 subjects contributed by 6 global collaborators. Sample metadata almost always included a de-identified subject ID, COVID-19 status, age in years and sex. Where HLA class I and class II types were available, the types were taken from metadata supplied by the sample provider, not from assay-based typing. Results and caveats for the whole study, not just this receptor: The amount of clinical and demographic metadata varied by source and participant and was provided uncurated.

Collaborating institutions collected whole blood in K2EDTA tubes following their own protocols. For TCRbeta analysis, collaborator samples were shipped as frozen whole blood, as isolated PBMCs, or as DNA extracted from either sample type. Taken from cysteine to phenylalanine, the CDR3 has 15 residues. The retained sequence is limited to the CDR3, 45 bases, with the frame set at the first base. The germline V gene specifies MDHEN as CDR1 and SYDVKM as CDR2. Trimmed from V: 3 bases; trimmed from J: 6 bases; junction bases lacking a gene match: 6. A remark on this clone: Its antigen specificity is not known. Base qualities are not recorded, but no much larger clone differs from it by a single base.

TCRbeta CDR3 regions were amplified from genomic DNA using the immunoSEQ Assay, a bias-controlled multiplex PCR. On the authors' methods: Nucleated cell counts per sample were estimated from amplification of reference gene primers within the assay. To quantify the absolute abundance of each unique TCRbeta CDR3 rearrangement, sequence reads were collapsed and filtered. For each sample, productive Simpson clonality was calculated as the square root of Simpson's diversity index across productive rearrangements. The table comes from immuneACCESS by way of TCRdb, which keeps in-frame sequences with V and J called. Part of the clones is missing from these tables; in studies checked, under half for an unresolved V gene and the rest for unknown reasons. The DNA gave D and trimming, while V, J and clone size come from that table. Across this sample there are 150,000 or so clones, with about 82% seen only once. About 3% of the sample rests with the top ten.

Input material: peripheral blood. Recombination linked TRBV28 to TRBJ2-7, and 12 bases in between align with TRBD1. This receptor was obtained from a woman in her thirties or forties with active or convalescent COVID-19. Here is the DNA: TGTGCCAGCAGTTTCCCGGGACAGGGGGCATCCGAGCAGTACTTC. Translated, it gives CASSFPGQGASEQYF.